This T cell receptor beta chain derives from a study of radiotherapy plus CTLA-4 blockade in lung cancer. Whole-study context: An objective response was seen in 15% to 20% of patients, and disease control in about 31%. Study-wide results and limits: Strongest reported response predictors: early blood clone changes and post-radiation interferon-beta. After radiotherapy and ipilimumab, tumor-derived clones expanded in peripheral blood.

Sequencing was performed with immunoSEQ multiplex PCR; in TCRdb, only in-frame clones are kept and a portion is missing. This table holds about 97,000 clones, approximately 75% found once. After removal of 4 bases from V and 5 bases from J, the junction contained 4 bases not matched to a gene. The length of the CDR3 is 13 residues. Germline V gives CDR1 SGHTA, CDR2 FQGNSA. With ipilimumab providing CTLA-4 blockade, focal radiation was administered to patients who had chemo-refractory metastatic non-small-cell lung cancer. Of note for this clone: Antigen specificity is unknown.

The sequence was obtained from a human donor with non-small cell lung cancer who had a partial response to radiotherapy plus ipilimumab. Some clones in this sample may be carry-over from other donors' samples. This chain links TRBV7-2 with TRBJ2-5; the match to TRBD1 covers 7 bases. The sample in question was peripheral blood, obtained from a patient treated with radiotherapy plus ipilimumab. The CDR3 DNA sequence: TGTGCCAGCAGCTCGGGACAGAGGGAGACCCAGTACTTC. Translating gives CASSSGQRETQYF.